This T cell receptor (beta chain) is from a study of regulatory T cells in long-lasting Graves disease. At the level of the study: Persistent cases were those of Graves' disease that involved over 5 years of antithyroid drugs with positive TSH receptor antibodies. Overall study findings and caveats: Patients with persistent disease shared around 2,700 public clonotypes, outpacing the 966 shared by new patients. Possibly, accuracy suffered from the small sample size.

The time point was: persistent/refractory GD, antithyroid drugs over 5 years with positive TRAb. The TCR library was prepared using RNA isolated from PBMCs. As a group, patients came from one endocrinology department in Xi'an, China. To make TCR beta libraries, researchers used iRepertoire HTBI primers and Arm-PCR of CDR3 regions. TCRdb redid the calling of the multiplex PCR reads with MiXCR, one entry per CDR3 protein. The sample consists of about 470,000 distinct CDR3 sequences, roughly 20% of them appearing once. The sample holds many counts of this clonotype. The antigen is unknown. CDR1 and CDR2 (germline): MDHEN, SYDVKM. This CDR3 is 16 amino acids long. With 1 base clipped from V and 4 bases from J, the junction kept 10 bases outside the gene matches.

This clonotype was sampled from a female donor with Graves disease. V gene TRBV28 combines with J gene TRBJ2-7; 7 positions match TRBD1. Specimen: peripheral blood mononuclear cells (PBMCs), collected when the disease was refractory, from a patient treated with antithyroid drugs. DNA of the CDR3: TGTGCCAGCAGTTTATTGCAGGGGGTCCCCTTTTACGAGCAGTACTTC. Protein sequence: CASSLLQGVPFYEQYF.